This T cell receptor beta chain was captured by sequencing in a study of T-cell memory formation after mild COVID-19. Overall study: TCR clustering was largely donor specific. Study-wide results and caveats: Cross-reactive memory apparently joined, as some responding clones appeared in pre-infection memory. For contracting clones, CD4+ ones sat mainly in CM and EM, CD8+ in EMRA. Clones shrinking from day 15 to 85 showed even CD4/CD8 mixes; later expanders tilted CD4+.

A few counts support this clonotype. Antigen specificity is unknown. Each CDR3 protein is one row after TCRdb ran MiXCR on the 5' RACE reads. The table lists roughly 240,000 distinct CDR3 sequences, approximately 15% of them singletons. Germline CDR1 and CDR2: KGHDR and SFDVKD. Between the trimmed V and J ends, which lost 9 bases and 2 bases, there was a span of 12 bases. The CDR3 has 13 amino acids. Sequences were obtained from PBMCs or a T cell subset sorted from them (not recorded which). The chain has TRBV24-1 and TRBJ2-5; possibly TRBD1 or TRBD2 for D (6 bases each). This TCR was sampled from an adult woman who had mild COVID-19 (a few samples of this study predate the infection). Cell type and time point are not known. CDR3 in amino acids: CATQGTFQETQYF. The CDR3, as DNA: TGTGCCACCCAGGGGACTTTTCAAGAGACCCAGTACTTC.